This T cell receptor (beta chain) came from a study of OX40 agonist ivuxolimab in advanced cancers. Turning to the study itself: A male proportion of around 86% was recorded, with mean age approximately 57 years and range about 23 to 80.

Points on this clone: As yet, its antigen is unknown.

Notes on the study in general: Individuals who were partial responders at 0.1-3.0 mg/kg had clonal expansion that ranked among the lowest. Clonal expansion was seen in CD4+ and CD8+ blood T cells by week 6 at 0.1 to 3.0 mg/kg. Specificity for antigen went undetermined in the expanded peripheral T cells.

Data came from immunoSEQ multiplex PCR; TCRdb stores just in-frame clones and leaves some out. This sample carries fewer than 65,000 clones, 86% of them seen once, and the ten largest clones take 0.95% to 1.5%. The CDR3 is 13 amino acids. The V and J ends lost 8 bases and 1 base, in that order; junction bases with no gene match: 4. Germline V gives CDR1 MNHNS, CDR2 SASEGT. The chain recombines TRBV6-1 with TRBJ1-1, with 7 bases fitting TRBD1. The sample was CD4+ or CD8+ T cells sorted from blood, taken in a trial of the OX40 agonist ivuxolimab. This TCR derives from an adult with an advanced solid tumor such as melanoma, head and neck, liver or kidney cancer. The CDR3 loop is CASDDRANTEAFF. DNA of the CDR3: TGTGCCAGCGATGACAGGGCGAACACTGAAGCTTTCTTT.